Listed below are T cell receptor beta chains from one sample, sequenced in a study of blood T cell repertoires in COVID-19. Generated by immunoSEQ multiplex PCR, the TCRdb table keeps only in-frame clones and is missing some. The data contain about 170,000 clones, over 80% of them singletons. The sample comprised PBMCs or T cells enriched from blood (not recorded which). The receptors originated from a woman aged 45-60 years who had recovered from COVID-19. Each CDR3 is given with its conserved first and last residue.

v_gene	j_gene	CDR3aa
TRBV7-9	TRBJ1-3	CASSLAGRSSGNTIYF
TRBV4-1	TRBJ2-1	CASSQPPPENEQFF
TRBV20-1	TRBJ2-1	CSGGGAREQFF
TRBV2	TRBJ1-2	CAGGQGAGGYTF
TRBV27	TRBJ1-2	CASRGGAGYLYGYTF
TRBV19	TRBJ2-1	CATLPGTSGVNEQFF
TRBV19	TRBJ1-6	CASRQGSSYNSPLHF
TRBV28	TRBJ1-2	CASSPGVNYGYTF
TRBV20-1	TRBJ1-5	CSASALNQPQHF
TRBV28	TRBJ1-1	CASIRQGVREAFF
TRBV7-9	TRBJ1-4	CASSLGTENEKLFF
TRBV20-1	TRBJ1-2	CSARVGAAF
TRBV27	TRBJ1-5	CASSRQDGNQPQHF
TRBV7-2	TRBJ2-3	CASSLVAGSTDTQYF
TRBV7-2	TRBJ1-1	CASNPTRGNTEAFF
TRBV6-6	TRBJ2-3	CASSLGGGATFRTDTQYF
TRBV6-4	TRBJ2-3	CASSDGLETDTQYF
TRBV6-4	TRBJ1-1	CASSAQQGGTEAFF
TRBV4-1	TRBJ2-1	CASSSTAGAIYNEQFF
TRBV9	TRBJ1-2	CASSVSGEYGYTF
TRBV18	TRBJ2-3	CASSSGLQGLRTDTQYF
TRBV29-1	TRBJ1-2	CSVRETNYGYTF